The following is a TCR beta chain sequence with its context. The record originates from a study of blood T cell repertoires in COVID-19. Study at large: PBMCs, B-cell-depleted T cells, or T cells provided the cDNA or gDNA that made up the material.

Sequencing was performed with immunoSEQ multiplex PCR; in TCRdb, only in-frame clones are kept and a portion is missing. This repertoire shows 250,000 to 300,000 clones, 80% to 85% found once; its top ten account for roughly 4%. The sample was peripheral blood. The source is a man aged 55 to 69 with acute or convalescent COVID-19.

CDR3 bases: TGCGCCAGCAGCCAAGCCGTGGGAGACCATGAAGCTTTCTTT. It encodes CASSQAVGDHEAFF. This chain uses TRBV4-1 with TRBJ1-1; unclear D gene. Germline V gene lookup returns CDR1 MGHRA and CDR2 YSYEKL. There are 14 residues in the CDR3. The V and J ends lost 1 base and 7 bases respectively, with 13 bases between them.